A selection of T cell receptor beta chains follows, all from one sample in a study of blood T cell repertoires in COVID-19. Sequencing was performed with immunoSEQ multiplex PCR; in TCRdb, only in-frame clones are kept and a portion is missing. The sample holds 100,000 to 150,000 clones, under 80% seen once. The sequenced sample consisted of peripheral blood. These receptors were collected from a man aged 65 to 79 with acute or convalescent COVID-19. Both conserved end residues are part of each CDR3. D genes are given only for firm matches. The size field is filled for only some rows; it gives once, few, many or a size class.

V	size	D	J	CDR3	DNA
TRBV5-1	.	TRBD2	TRBJ2-1	CASSFHIAGDSYNEQFF	TGCGCCAGCAGCTTCCACATAGCGGGGGACTCCTACAATGAGCAGTTCTTC
TRBV4-1	once	TRBD2	TRBJ2-5	CASSPGTSGGTQETQYF	TGCGCCAGCAGCCCGGGGACTAGCGGGGGGACCCAAGAGACCCAGTACTTC
TRBV27	.	.	TRBJ2-3	CASSHYGDTQYF	TGTGCCAGCAGCCACTACGGAGATACGCAGTATTTT
TRBV6-5	.	.	TRBJ2-5	CASSRPGGRETQYF	TGTGCCAGCAGTCGGCCCGGGGGTCGAGAGACCCAGTACTTC
TRBV13	few	.	TRBJ1-2	CASSLDAGWDYGYTF	TGTGCCAGCAGCTTAGATGCAGGGTGGGACTATGGCTACACCTTC
TRBV3-1/TRBV3-2	.	TRBD1	TRBJ1-2	CASSRGQGAVGYGYTF	TGTGCCAGCAGCCGGGGACAGGGGGCAGTAGGCTATGGCTACACCTTC
TRBV5-1	.	TRBD1	TRBJ1-2	CASSLGDRSYGYTF	TGCGCCAGCAGCTTGGGGGACAGAAGCTATGGCTACACCTTC
TRBV13	once	TRBD1	TRBJ1-4	CASSDGTGEGEKLFF	TGTGCCAGCAGCGATGGGACAGGGGAGGGCGAAAAACTGTTTTTT
TRBV15	.	.	TRBJ2-5	CATSREFRETQYF	TGTGCCACCAGCAGAGAGTTCCGAGAGACCCAGTACTTC
TRBV2	.	.	TRBJ2-5	CASSAEAVETQYF	TGTGCCAGCAGTGCGGAGGCGGTCGAGACCCAGTACTTC
TRBV7-9	.	TRBD1	TRBJ1-4	CASTPGQGKEKLFF	TGTGCCAGCACCCCGGGACAGGGAAAAGAAAAACTGTTTTTT
TRBV2	.	TRBD1	TRBJ1-2	CASSEGDRGYGYTF	TGTGCCAGCAGTGAAGGTGACAGGGGGTATGGCTACACCTTC
TRBV29-1	.	.	TRBJ2-7	CSVGGQGGGYYF	TGCAGCGTTGGCGGTCAGGGTGGTGGATATTACTTC
TRBV19	.	.	TRBJ1-2	CASSIQGSYGYTF	TGTGCCAGTAGTATTCAGGGAAGCTATGGCTACACCTTC
TRBV27	few	.	TRBJ2-1	CASRSDRSIYSYNEQFF	TGTGCCAGCAGAAGCGACAGGTCTATATACTCCTACAATGAGCAGTTCTTC
TRBV7-9	few	.	TRBJ2-1	CASSHPGVGEQFF	TGTGCCAGCAGCCATCCAGGGGTCGGGGAGCAGTTCTTC
TRBV19	few	.	TRBJ1-5	CASSSMELRLGNQPQHF	TGTGCCAGTAGTAGTATGGAGCTTAGGTTAGGCAATCAGCCCCAGCATTTT
TRBV9	many	.	TRBJ2-2	CASSVAVGLGVNTGELFF	TGTGCCAGCAGCGTAGCTGTGGGGCTAGGAGTGAACACCGGGGAGCTGTTTTTT
TRBV9	.	TRBD1	TRBJ1-3	CASSVQGADSGNTIYF	TGTGCCAGCAGCGTTCAGGGGGCGGACTCTGGAAACACCATATATTTT
TRBV5-4	.	TRBD2	TRBJ2-1	CASSPGGGGAVRNEQFF	TGTGCCAGCAGCCCCGGCGGCGGGGGGGCCGTGAGGAATGAGCAGTTCTTC
TRBV7-9	.	TRBD1	TRBJ2-7	CASSLGDRTYEQYF	TGTGCCAGCAGCTTAGGGGACAGGACCTACGAGCAGTACTTC
TRBV11-3	.	.	TRBJ1-1	CASRPNRVWTEAFF	TGTGCCAGCAGGCCCAACAGGGTATGGACTGAAGCTTTCTTT
TRBV9	.	.	TRBJ1-3	CASSEQGTNTIYF	TGTGCCAGCAGCGAACAGGGTACAAACACCATATATTTT
TRBV5-6	.	.	TRBJ1-1	CASSFPRTEAFF	TGTGCCAGCAGCTTCCCCAGGACTGAAGCTTTCTTT
TRBV6-6	.	.	TRBJ1-1	CASSPPGVAFF	TGTGCCAGCAGTCCCCCGGGGGTCGCTTTCTTT
TRBV24-1	few	.	TRBJ1-1	CATSERTGITEAFF	TGTGCCACCAGTGAGCGTACAGGGATCACTGAAGCTTTCTTT
TRBV6-2/TRBV6-3	.	TRBD1	TRBJ1-1	CASSAQGGGNTEAFF	TGTGCCAGCAGTGCACAGGGGGGAGGGAACACTGAAGCTTTCTTT
TRBV29-1	many	.	TRBJ2-7	CSVGPGAYEQYF	TGCAGCGTAGGGCCCGGGGCCTACGAGCAGTACTTC
TRBV2	.	.	TRBJ1-2	CASRGDGRLEGYTF	TGTGCCAGCAGGGGAGACGGTCGTTTAGAGGGCTACACCTTC
TRBV3-1/TRBV3-2	.	.	TRBJ2-4	CASSQVFQGPDDIQYF	TGTGCCAGCAGCCAAGTCTTTCAGGGTCCTGACGACATTCAGTACTTC
TRBV9	.	.	TRBJ2-7	CASSVRTGTHEQYF	TGTGCCAGCAGCGTCCGTACAGGGACCCACGAGCAGTACTTC
TRBV30	many	.	TRBJ2-7	CATGPSSYEQYF	TGTGCCACAGGTCCGAGCTCCTACGAGCAGTACTTC
TRBV5-1	.	.	TRBJ2-7	CASSLVAGRKQYF	TGCGCCAGCAGCTTGGTCGCTGGGAGAAAGCAGTACTTC